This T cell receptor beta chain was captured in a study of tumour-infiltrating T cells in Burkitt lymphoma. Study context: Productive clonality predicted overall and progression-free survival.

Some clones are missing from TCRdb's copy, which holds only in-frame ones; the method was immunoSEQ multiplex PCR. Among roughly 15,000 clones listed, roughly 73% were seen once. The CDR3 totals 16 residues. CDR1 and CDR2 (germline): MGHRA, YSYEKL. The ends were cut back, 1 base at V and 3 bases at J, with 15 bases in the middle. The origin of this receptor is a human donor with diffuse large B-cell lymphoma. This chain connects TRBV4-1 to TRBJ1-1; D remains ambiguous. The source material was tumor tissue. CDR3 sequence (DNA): TGCGCCAGCAGCCAAGGGGGTGGGAGGGTGGACACTGAAGCTTTCTTT. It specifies CASSQGGGRVDTEAFF.